The entry that follows covers one T cell receptor (beta chain) sequence. V lost 7 bases to trimming and J lost 1 base; unmatched junction nucleotides: 5. The CDR3 contains 14 residues. Looked up from germline, CDR1 is SQVTM and CDR2 is ANQGSEA. These data belong to a study of blood T cell repertoires in COVID-19. Source study methods: Amplification of reference gene primers provided the estimated nucleated cell counts. TCRdb keeps only in-frame clones here, not all; method: immunoSEQ multiplex PCR. V and J calls and clone size come straight from that table; D and trimming were deduced from the DNA. Of 15,000 to 20,000 clones detected, roughly 85% appear once; the ten largest clones hold around 29%.

The sequence derives from a human donor with active COVID-19. The donor label of this sample is uncertain. Source material: peripheral blood. This sequence joins TRBV29-1 and TRBJ2-5; 11 nucleotides agree with TRBD1. The CDR3 sequence is CSGGGTGGQETQYF. DNA for the CDR3: TGCAGCGGTGGGGGGACAGGGGGCCAAGAGACCCAGTACTTC.